This T cell receptor (beta chain) was profiled in a study of response to subunit inactivated influenza vaccine. Study-wide results and caveats: The authors proposed limited new T cell recruitment per seasonal influenza vaccination.

TCRdb redid the calling of the RT-PCR reads with MiXCR, one entry per CDR3 protein. The sample contains 650,000 to 800,000 distinct CDR3 sequences, 11% to 15% of which appear only once. Germline-derived CDR1 and CDR2 are MNHEY and SVGEGT. This CDR3 is built from 20 residues. The V segment lost 0 bases and the J segment 0 bases; nucleotides outside the gene matches: 13. This clonotype was seen only a few times. Its antigen is not identified. This TCR derives from a man in his fifties or sixties who received an inactivated influenza vaccine. This sample comprised PBMCs from blood, obtained less than 15 days before vaccination. The chain links TRBV6-2 or TRBV6-3 to TRBJ2-4, with 8 bases aligning to TRBD2. The CDR3 DNA is TGTGCCAGCAGTTACTCGATTCTAGCGGGTCCAAAGCTAGCCAAAAACATTCAGTACTTC. This gives the protein CASSYSILAGPKLAKNIQYF.